This T cell receptor beta chain was retrieved from a study of identical twins. TCRdb fed the 5' RACE reads into MiXCR, producing one record per CDR3 protein. This sample has a few hundred thousand distinct CDR3 sequences, with around 15% found just once. CDR1 and CDR2 (germline): SGHTA, FQGNSA. V was clipped by 5 bases and J by 6 bases; unmatched bases: 12. The CDR3 runs to 17 residues. This clonotype appeared a few times. The same sample was also used in a study of yellow fever vaccine responses in identical twins.

This receptor was obtained from a woman between 18 and 30 years old in good health. This sequence joins TRBV7-2 and TRBJ2-1; 11 bases align to TRBD2. Sequencing input: CD4+ T cells sorted from blood. This CDR3 is CASSASSGTSGRNEQFF. CDR3 in DNA: TGTGCCAGCAGCGCCTCCTCCGGGACTAGCGGCCGCAATGAGCAGTTCTTC.